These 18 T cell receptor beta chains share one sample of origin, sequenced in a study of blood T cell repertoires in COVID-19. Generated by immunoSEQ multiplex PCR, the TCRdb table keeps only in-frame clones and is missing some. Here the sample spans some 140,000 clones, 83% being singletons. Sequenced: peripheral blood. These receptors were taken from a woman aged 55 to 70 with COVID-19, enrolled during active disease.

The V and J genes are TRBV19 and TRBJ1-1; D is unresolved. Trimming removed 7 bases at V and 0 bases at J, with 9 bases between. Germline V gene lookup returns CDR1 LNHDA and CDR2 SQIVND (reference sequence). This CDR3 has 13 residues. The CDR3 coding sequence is TGTGCCAGTAACACCTTATTGAACACTGAAGCTTTCTTT. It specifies CASNTLLNTEAFF.

The CDR3 nucleotides read TGTGCCAGCTGGACAGGGGGCGGTGGCTACACCTTC. This sequence encodes CASWTGGGGYTF. The chain uses TRBV12-3 or TRBV12-4 and TRBJ1-2; 11 bases map to TRBD1. With 8 bases clipped from V and 7 bases from J, the junction kept 3 bases outside the gene matches. This CDR3 is built from 12 residues.

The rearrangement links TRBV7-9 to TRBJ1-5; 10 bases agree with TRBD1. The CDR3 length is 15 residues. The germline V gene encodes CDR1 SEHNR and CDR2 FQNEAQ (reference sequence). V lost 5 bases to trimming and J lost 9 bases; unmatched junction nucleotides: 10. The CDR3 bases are TGTGCCAGCAGCAGGTTGGGACAGGGGATCGGGCCCCAGCATTTT. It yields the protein CASSRLGQGIGPQHF.

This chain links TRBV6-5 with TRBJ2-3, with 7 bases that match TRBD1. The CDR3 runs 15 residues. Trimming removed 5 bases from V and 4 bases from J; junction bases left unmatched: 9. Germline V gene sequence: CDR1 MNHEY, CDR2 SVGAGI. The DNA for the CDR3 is TGTGCCAGCAGTATAGACAGGGTGGGCGCAGATACGCAGTATTTT. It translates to CASSIDRVGADTQYF.

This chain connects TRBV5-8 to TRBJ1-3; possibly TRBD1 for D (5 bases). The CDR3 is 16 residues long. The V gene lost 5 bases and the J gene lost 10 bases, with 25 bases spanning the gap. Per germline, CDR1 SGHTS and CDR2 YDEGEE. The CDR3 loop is CASRRRVVALVGTIYF. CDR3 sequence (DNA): TGTGCCAGCAGACGCAGGGTCGTCGCTTTGGTTGGTACCATATATTTT.

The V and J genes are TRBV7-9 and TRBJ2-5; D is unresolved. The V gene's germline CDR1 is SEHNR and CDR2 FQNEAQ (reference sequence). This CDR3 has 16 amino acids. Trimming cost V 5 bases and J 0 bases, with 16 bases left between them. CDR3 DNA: TGTGCCAGCAGCCCCACGGTCATGCGGTACCAAGAGACCCAGTACTTC. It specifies CASSPTVMRYQETQYF.

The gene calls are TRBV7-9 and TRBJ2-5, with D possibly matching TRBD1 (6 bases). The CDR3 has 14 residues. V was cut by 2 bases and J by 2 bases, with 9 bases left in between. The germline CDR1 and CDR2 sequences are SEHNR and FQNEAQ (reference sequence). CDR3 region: CASSLSRGQETQYF. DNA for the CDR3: TGTGCCAGCAGCTTAAGCAGGGGACAAGAGACCCAGTACTTC. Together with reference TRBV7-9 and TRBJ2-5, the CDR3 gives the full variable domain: DTGVSQNPRHKITKRGQNVTFRCDPISEHNRLYWYRQTLGQGPEFLTYFQNEAQLEKSRLLSDRFSAERPKGSFSTLEIQRTEQGDSAMYLCASSLSRGQETQYFGPGTRLLVL.

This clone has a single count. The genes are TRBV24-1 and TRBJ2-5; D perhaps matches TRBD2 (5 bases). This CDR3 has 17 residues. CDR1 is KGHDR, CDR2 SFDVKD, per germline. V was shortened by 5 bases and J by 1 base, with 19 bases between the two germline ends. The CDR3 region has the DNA TGTGCCACCAGTGTTCCAGTAGGTCGGGGTGGCCAAGAGACCCAGTACTTC. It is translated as CATSVPVGRGGQETQYF.

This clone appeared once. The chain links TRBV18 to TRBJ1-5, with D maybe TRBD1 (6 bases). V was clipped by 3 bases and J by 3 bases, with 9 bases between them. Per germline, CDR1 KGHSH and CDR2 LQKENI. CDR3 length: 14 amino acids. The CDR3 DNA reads TGTGCCAGCTCACCGGACAGACTCAATCAGCCCCAGCATTTT. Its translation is CASSPDRLNQPQHF.

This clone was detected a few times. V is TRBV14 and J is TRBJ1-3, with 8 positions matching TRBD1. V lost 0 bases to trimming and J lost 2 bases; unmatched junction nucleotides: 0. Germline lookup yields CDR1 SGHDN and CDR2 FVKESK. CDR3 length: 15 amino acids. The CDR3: CASSQEQGAGNTIYF. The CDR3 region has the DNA TGTGCCAGCAGCCAAGAACAGGGGGCTGGAAACACCATATATTTT.

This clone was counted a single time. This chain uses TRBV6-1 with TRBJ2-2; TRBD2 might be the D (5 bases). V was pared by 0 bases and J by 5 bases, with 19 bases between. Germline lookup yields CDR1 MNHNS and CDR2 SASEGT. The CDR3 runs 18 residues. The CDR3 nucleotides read TGTGCCAGCAGTGAAGCGAGATTAGTAGGAGGTGGAACCGGGGAGCTGTTTTTT. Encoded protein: CASSEARLVGGGTGELFF.

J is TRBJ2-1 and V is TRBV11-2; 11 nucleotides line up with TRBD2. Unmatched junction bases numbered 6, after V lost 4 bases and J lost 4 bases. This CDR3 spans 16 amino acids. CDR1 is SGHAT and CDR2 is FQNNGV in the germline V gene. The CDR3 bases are TGTGCCAGCAGCTCCGTAGCGGGAGGGGGTTACAATGAGCAGTTCTTC. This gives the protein CASSSVAGGGYNEQFF.

The CDR3 loop is CASSLTENSNQPQHF. The CDR3 bases are TGTGCCAGCTCACTAACAGAGAATAGCAATCAGCCCCAGCATTTT. The chain combines TRBV18 with TRBJ1-5; D remains unclear. The V gene lost 4 bases and the J gene lost 0 bases, with 10 bases spanning the gap. The CDR3 totals 15 residues. Germline assignment: CDR1 KGHSH and CDR2 LQKENI.

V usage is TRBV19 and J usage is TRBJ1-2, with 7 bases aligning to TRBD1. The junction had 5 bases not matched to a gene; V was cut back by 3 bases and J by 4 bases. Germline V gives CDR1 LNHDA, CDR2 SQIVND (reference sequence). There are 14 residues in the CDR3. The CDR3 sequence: CASSIGTAGYGYTF. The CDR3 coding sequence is TGTGCCAGTAGTATCGGGACAGCTGGCTATGGCTACACCTTC. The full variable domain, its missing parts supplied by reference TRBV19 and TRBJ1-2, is DGGITQSPKYLFRKEGQNVTLSCEQNLNHDAMYWYRQDPGQGLRLIYYSQIVNDFQKGDIAEGYSVSREKKESFPLTVTSAQKNPTAFYLCASSIGTAGYGYTFGSGTRLTVV.

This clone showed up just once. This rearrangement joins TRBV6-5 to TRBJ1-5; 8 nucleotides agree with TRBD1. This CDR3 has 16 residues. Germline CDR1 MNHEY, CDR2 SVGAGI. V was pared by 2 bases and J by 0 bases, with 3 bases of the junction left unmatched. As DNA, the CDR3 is TGTGCCAGCAGTTACGGTGACAGGGGTAGCAATCAGCCCCAGCATTTT. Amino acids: CASSYGDRGSNQPQHF.

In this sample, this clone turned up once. CDR3 in DNA: TGTGCCAGCTCACCCACCAGTACAGGGGAACAGCCCCAGCATTTT. Translation gives CASSPTSTGEQPQHF. This chain uses TRBV18 with TRBJ1-5, with TRBD1 identical over 7 bases. V trimming: 3 bases; J trimming: 7 bases; junction bases outside the gene matches: 9. The CDR3 consists of 15 residues. CDR1 and CDR2 from the germline V gene are KGHSH and LQKENI.

The chain's CDR3 is CASSLYRGPIEETQYF. The CDR3 DNA reads as TGTGCCAGCAGCCTGTACAGGGGCCCCATCGAAGAGACCCAGTACTTC. The V gene is TRBV7-9, the J gene TRBJ2-5; 7 bases match TRBD1. The CDR3 is made up of 16 amino acids. V shed 5 bases and J 3 bases; nucleotides not matched to a gene: 12. Germline V gene sequence: CDR1 SEHNR, CDR2 FQNEAQ (reference sequence).

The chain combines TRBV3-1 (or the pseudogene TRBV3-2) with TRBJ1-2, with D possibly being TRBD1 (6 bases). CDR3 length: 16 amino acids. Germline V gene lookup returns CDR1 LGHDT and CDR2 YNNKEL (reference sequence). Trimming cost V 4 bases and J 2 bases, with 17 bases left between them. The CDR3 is CASSPQGGGFNYGYTF. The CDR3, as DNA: TGTGCCAGCAGCCCCCAAGGTGGGGGCTTCAACTATGGCTACACCTTC.